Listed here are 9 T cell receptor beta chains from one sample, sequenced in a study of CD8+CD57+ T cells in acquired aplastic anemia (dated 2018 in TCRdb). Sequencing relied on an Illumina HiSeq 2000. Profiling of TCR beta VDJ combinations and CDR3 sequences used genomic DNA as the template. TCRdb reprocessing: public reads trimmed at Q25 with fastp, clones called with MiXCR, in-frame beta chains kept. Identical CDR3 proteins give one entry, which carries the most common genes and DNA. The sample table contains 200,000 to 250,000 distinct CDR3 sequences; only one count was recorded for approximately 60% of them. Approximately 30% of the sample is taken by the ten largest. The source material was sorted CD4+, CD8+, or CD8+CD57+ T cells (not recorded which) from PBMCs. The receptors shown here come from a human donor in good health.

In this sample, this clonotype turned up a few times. The CDR3 loop reads CATSREIYYGYTF. Written as DNA, the CDR3 is TGTGCCACCTCGCGGGAGATCTACTATGGCTACACCTTC. The chain couples TRBV7-2 to TRBJ1-2, with D unresolved. V lost 10 bases and J lost 3, with 15 bases in between. Germline V gene lookup returns CDR1 SGHTA and CDR2 FQGNSA. The CDR3 spans 13 residues.

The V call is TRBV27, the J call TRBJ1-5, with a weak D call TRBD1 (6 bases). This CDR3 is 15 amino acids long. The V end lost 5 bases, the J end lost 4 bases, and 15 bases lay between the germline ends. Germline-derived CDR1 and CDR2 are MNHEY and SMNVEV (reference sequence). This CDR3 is CASSRTGLGNQPQHF. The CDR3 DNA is TGTGCCAGCAGTCGAACAGGGTTGGGAAATCAGCCCCAGCATTTT.

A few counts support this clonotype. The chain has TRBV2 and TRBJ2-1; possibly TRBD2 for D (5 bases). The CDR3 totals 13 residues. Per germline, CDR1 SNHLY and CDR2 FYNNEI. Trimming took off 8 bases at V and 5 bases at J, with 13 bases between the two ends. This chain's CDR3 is CASEWAGNNEQFF. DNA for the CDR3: TGTGCCAGCGAGTGGGCGGGCAACAATGAGCAGTTCTTC.

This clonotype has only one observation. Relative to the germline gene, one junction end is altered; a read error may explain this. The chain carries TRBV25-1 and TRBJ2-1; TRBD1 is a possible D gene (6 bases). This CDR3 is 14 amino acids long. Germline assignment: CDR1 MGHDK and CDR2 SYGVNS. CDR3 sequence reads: CATRQVAGNNGQFF. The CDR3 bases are TGTGCCACCCGACAGGTTGCCGGTAACAATGGGCAGTTCTTC.

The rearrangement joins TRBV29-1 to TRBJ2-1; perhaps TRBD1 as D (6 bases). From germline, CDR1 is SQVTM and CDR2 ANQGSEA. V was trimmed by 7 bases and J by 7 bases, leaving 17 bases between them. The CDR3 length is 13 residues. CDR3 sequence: CSGGVTGPNEQFF. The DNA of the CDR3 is TGCAGCGGAGGGGTGACAGGTCCGAATGAGCAGTTCTTC.

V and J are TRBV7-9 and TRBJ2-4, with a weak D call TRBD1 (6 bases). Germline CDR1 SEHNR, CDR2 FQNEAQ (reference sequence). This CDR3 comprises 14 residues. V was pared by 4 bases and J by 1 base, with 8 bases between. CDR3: CASSSGAAKNIQYF. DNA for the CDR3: TGTGCCAGCAGCTCAGGGGCGGCCAAAAACATTCAGTACTTC.

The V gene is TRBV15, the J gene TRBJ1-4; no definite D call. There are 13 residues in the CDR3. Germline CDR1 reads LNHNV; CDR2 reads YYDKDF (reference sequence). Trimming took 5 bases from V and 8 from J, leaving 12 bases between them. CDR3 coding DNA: TGTGCCACCAGCCCAAGAAGGGCAGAAAAACTGTTTTTT. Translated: CATSPRRAEKLFF.

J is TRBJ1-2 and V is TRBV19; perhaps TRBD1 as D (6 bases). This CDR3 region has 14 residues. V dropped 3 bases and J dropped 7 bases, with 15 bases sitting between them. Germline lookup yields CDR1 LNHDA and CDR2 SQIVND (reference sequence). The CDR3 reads CASSITGGAAGYTF. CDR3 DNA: TGTGCCAGTAGTATCACCGGGGGGGCAGCTGGCTACACCTTC.

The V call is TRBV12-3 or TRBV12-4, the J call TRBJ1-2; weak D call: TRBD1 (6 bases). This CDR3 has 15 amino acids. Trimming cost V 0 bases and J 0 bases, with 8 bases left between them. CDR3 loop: CASSLAGGSNYGYTF. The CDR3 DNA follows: TGTGCCAGCAGTTTAGCGGGGGGCTCTAACTATGGCTACACCTTC.